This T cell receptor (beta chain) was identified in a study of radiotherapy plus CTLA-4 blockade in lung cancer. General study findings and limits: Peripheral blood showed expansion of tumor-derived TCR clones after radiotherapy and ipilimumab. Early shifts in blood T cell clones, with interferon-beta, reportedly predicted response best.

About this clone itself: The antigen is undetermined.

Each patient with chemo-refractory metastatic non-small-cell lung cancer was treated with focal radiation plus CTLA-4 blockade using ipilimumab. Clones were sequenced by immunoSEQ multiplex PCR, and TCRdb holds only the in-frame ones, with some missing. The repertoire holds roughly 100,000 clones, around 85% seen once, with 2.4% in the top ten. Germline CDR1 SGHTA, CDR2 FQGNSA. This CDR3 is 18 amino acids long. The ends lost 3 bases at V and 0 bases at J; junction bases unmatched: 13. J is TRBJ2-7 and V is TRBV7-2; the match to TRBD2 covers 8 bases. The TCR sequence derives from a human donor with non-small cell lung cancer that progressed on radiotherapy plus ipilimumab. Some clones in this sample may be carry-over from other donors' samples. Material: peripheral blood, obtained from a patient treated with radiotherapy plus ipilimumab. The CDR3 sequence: CASSFDPAGDTSSYEQYF. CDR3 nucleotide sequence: TGTGCCAGCAGCTTCGATCCAGCGGGGGACACAAGCTCCTACGAGCAGTACTTC.